The clone carrying this TCR beta chain was seen a few times. What it binds is unknown. The data originate from a study of naive and memory T cell subsets. Study-wide findings and caveats: Over 95% of naive TCR sequences appeared only once after error correction, unlike memory subsets. Activation and differentiation may alter RNA-based TCR counts.

The beta constant-region primer was an equimolar mix of two oligonucleotides covering TRBC1 and TRBC2. Nested alpha and beta constant-region primers with the SP2 primer drove four PCR rounds on ligated cDNA. An oligonucleotide with the SP2 primer and a 12-nucleotide UMI was ligated to the cDNA 3' end. MiXCR was run by TCRdb on the UMI-ligation and nested PCR reads, yielding one entry per CDR3 protein. The sample has around 130,000 distinct CDR3 sequences; 35% to 40% are singletons. The material sequenced was central memory CD4+ T cells from blood. The receptor was isolated from a human donor in good health.

In nucleotides, the CDR3 is TGCGCCAGCAGCTTAGGCCGGGCTGGGACTAACGATACGCAGTATTTT. Translation gives CASSLGRAGTNDTQYF. This chain uses TRBV5-1 with TRBJ2-3, with 7 bases identical to TRBD2. The V gene end was trimmed by 2 bases and the J gene end by 6 bases; junction bases not matched to a gene: 12. Germline assignment: CDR1 SGHRS and CDR2 YFSETQ. This CDR3 has 16 amino acids.